This TCR beta chain was sequenced for a study of shared clonotypes between healthy human individuals. An assay was performed, and its level was deep. Assay used: immunoSEQ multiplex PCR; TCRdb lists only in-frame clones, some missing. Among 190,000 or so clones listed, 85% to 95% were seen once. A word on this clone: What it recognizes is unknown.

Findings of the study overall: Some naive CD4 clonotypes, 4% to 6%, turned up in common across a handful of donors. The four-donor shared clonotypes exceeded non-shared clonotypes in generation probability, with non-shared ones scoring lower. Naive subsets generally exceeded memory subsets in estimated richness.

The junction had 8 bases not matched to a gene; V was cut back by 6 bases and J by 2 bases. Looked up from germline, CDR1 is ENHRY and CDR2 is SYGVKD. The CDR3 loop spans 16 amino acids. This receptor was identified in a woman in her thirties in good health. Source material: naive CD4+ T cells sorted from blood. Subset reported: CD45RA+ positively selected. The chain employs TRBV10-3 and TRBJ2-3; 10 bases fit TRBD2. The CDR3 DNA is TGTGCCATCAGAGGACTAGCGGATGTCCACACAGATACGCAGTATTTT. Its protein is CAIRGLADVHTDTQYF.